This T cell receptor beta chain was found in a study of regulatory T cells in long-lasting Graves disease (dated by TCRdb to the early 2020s). About the full investigation: To count as having persistent Graves' disease, a patient had to have received antithyroid drug treatment for over 5 years with TSH receptor autoantibodies remaining persistently positive. Persistent Graves' disease patients were compared with newly diagnosed Graves' disease patients by peripheral blood TCR sequencing and RNA sequencing. The study was registered as a clinical trial and conducted in China. A total of approximately 35 samples were covered by TCR sequencing, comprising some 13 persistent and 20 newly diagnosed Graves' disease patients. Persistent Graves' disease patients in the clinical cohort had taken antithyroid drugs for 9 to 11 years on average.

Broader findings and caveats from the paper: The study examined only peripheral blood because the primary lesion, thyroid tissue, could not be accessed. The small sample size was acknowledged by the authors as a limitation that may reduce accuracy. Sequencing and analysis were restricted to the TCR beta chain. Persistent patients shared more public clonotypes among themselves (under 3,000) than newly diagnosed patients did (about 970). Lower TCR Shannon entropy and fewer highly expanded clones were observed in persistent Graves' disease patients than in newly diagnosed patients, which suggested clonal expansion. TRBV28, TRBJ1-2 and TRBJ2-5 were preferentially used in persistent disease, while TRBV20-1 and TRBJ2-1 were favored in newly diagnosed disease.

V drops 3 bases and J drops 1 base, leaving 3 bases in between. Based on the germline V gene, the CDR1 and CDR2 sequences are ENHRY and SYGVKD. The CDR3 spans 13 residues, from the cysteine through the phenylalanine. The read is trimmed to its CDR3 DNA, 39 bases read in frame from base 1. This clonotype has just a few counts. This receptor's antigen is unknown. Per-base qualities were not stored, and no clone one base away is much larger. To prepare the library, multiplex PCR was applied. For sequencing, an Illumina HiSeq 4000 was employed. iRepertoire HTBI primers and Arm-PCR amplification of CDR3 regions were used to construct TCR beta libraries. PCR products were gel purified before sequencing. The original methods were these. Across samples, roughly 60 TRBV and 13 to 15 TRBJ segments were identified and used for gene usage analysis of CDR3 amino acid clonotypes. COPE and FqMerger were used to merge the filtered high-quality paired reads into contigs. BLAST was used to align contigs to the IMGT TRBV, TRBD and TRBJ reference genes, and CDR3 was defined following IMGT. Any clonotype with a frequency above 0.1% was counted as a highly expanded clone. Repertoire diversity was measured by Shannon entropy, and V-J evenness by the Gini coefficient. Public clonotypes were defined as clonotypes shared by more than one individual. TCRdb reprocessed the public reads (quality trimming at Q25 with fastp, clone calling with MiXCR) and kept in-frame beta chains. Rows merge per CDR3 protein into single entries with the most common DNA and genes. The V and J calls were not made by the authors but by TCRdb's processing. Here the sample has about 300,000 distinct CDR3 sequences; roughly a fifth occur a single time. The ten largest clones capture roughly 56% of the sample.

The sample's time point label, in plain terms: persistent/refractory GD, antithyroid drugs over 5 years with positive TRAb. For both TCR sequencing and RNA sequencing, RNA was extracted from PBMCs using TRIzol. The diagnosis of Graves' disease followed American Thyroid Association guidelines. Recruitment of patients was carried out at an endocrinology department in Xi'an, China. Each patient gave 7 to 9.5 milliliters of peripheral blood, collected in an EDTA anticoagulant tube. PBMCs were isolated by Ficoll Paque Plus density gradient separation without further T cell sorting. An Agilent 2100 Bioanalyzer and agarose gel were used to check RNA quality, and a NanoDrop 2000 was used to measure RNA concentration.

The source material was peripheral blood mononuclear cells (PBMCs), sampled when the disease was refractory, from a patient treated with antithyroid drugs. The source of this sequence is a female donor with Graves disease. The chain joins TRBV10-3 to TRBJ2-2, with no confidently assigned D gene. The CDR3 sequence is CAISDWNTGELFF. The base sequence is TGTGCCATCAGTGACTGGAACACCGGGGAGCTGTTTTTT.